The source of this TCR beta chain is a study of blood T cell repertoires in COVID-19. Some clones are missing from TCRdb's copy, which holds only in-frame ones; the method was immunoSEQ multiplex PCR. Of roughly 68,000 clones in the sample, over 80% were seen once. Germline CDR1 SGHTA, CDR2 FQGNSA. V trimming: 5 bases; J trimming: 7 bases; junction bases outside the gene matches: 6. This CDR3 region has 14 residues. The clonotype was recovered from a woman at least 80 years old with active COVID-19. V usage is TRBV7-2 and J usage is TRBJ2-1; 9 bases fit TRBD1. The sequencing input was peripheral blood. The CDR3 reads CASSTGTGWNEQFF. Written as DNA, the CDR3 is TGTGCCAGCAGCACCGGGACAGGGTGGAATGAGCAGTTCTTC.